This T cell receptor beta chain was sequenced during a study of early T cells in non-severe SARS-CoV-2 infection. The protocol attached unique molecular identifiers to individual cDNA molecules. TCRdb re-called the 5' RACE reads through MiXCR, storing one row per CDR3 protein. The sample includes approximately 70,000 distinct CDR3 sequences, roughly 5.3% of them seen just once. CDR1 is SGHTA, CDR2 FQGNSA, per germline. The CDR3 runs 14 residues. V lost 4 bases and J lost 0, with 9 bases in between. The starting material was whole blood, obtained at baseline. The chain combines TRBV7-2 with TRBJ2-5; D unclear. This receptor was taken from an adult who was a healthcare worker with PCR-confirmed SARS-CoV-2 infection or an uninfected control (not recorded which). CDR3 residues: CASSSIAYQETQYF. The CDR3 coding sequence is TGTGCCAGCAGCTCCATTGCGTACCAAGAGACCCAGTACTTC.